Included here is one TCR beta chain sequence, with context. This sample was included in a study of early stage breast cancer tumors. The overall study: The ER+/PR+/HER2- tumors included eight ductal and four lobular carcinomas.

Profiling relied on immunoSEQ multiplex PCR, and the TCRdb table lists in-frame clones only, not all of them. The sample shows more than 65,000 clones, more than 70% of them seen only once. CDR1 and CDR2 from the germline V gene are WNHNN and SYGVQD (reference sequence). Trimming pared 2 bases from V and 5 bases from J, leaving 6 bases between. This CDR3 has 12 residues. This chain joins TRBV10-1 and TRBJ1-1; D gene ambiguous. The sequencing input was blood. This sequence was found in a person aged 35-50 years with breast cancer. CDR3 coding DNA: TGCGCCAGCAGTGAGATGGGGACTGAAGCTTTCTTT. Its translation: CASSEMGTEAFF.